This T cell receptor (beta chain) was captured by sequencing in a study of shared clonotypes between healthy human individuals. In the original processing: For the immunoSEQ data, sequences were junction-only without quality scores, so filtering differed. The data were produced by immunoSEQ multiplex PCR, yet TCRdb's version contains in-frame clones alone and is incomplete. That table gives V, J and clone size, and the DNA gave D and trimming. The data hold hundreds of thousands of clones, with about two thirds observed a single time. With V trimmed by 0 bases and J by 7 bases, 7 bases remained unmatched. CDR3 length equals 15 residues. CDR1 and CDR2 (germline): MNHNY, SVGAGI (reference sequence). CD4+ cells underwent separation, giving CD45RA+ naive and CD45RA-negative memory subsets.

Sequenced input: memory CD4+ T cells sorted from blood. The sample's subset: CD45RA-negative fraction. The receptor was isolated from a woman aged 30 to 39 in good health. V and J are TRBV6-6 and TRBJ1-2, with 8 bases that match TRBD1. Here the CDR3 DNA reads TGTGCCAGCAGTTACTCGACAGGGGAAGCAGGTGGCTACACCTTC. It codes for CASSYSTGEAGGYTF.